This T cell receptor (beta chain) was observed in a study of blood T cells in healthy people across ages. Study-level findings and limits: Age advanced and TCR beta diversity per million T cells fell, roughly linearly.

This clonotype was picked up a small number of times. What it binds is unknown. Then a second PCR, running about 7 to 11 cycles, was carried out with a sample-barcoded 5' primer and a J-beta primer mix. Individual samples furnished no less than 3 million CDR3-containing paired-end reads apiece. TCRdb ran MiXCR on the 5' RACE reads and lists one entry per CDR3 protein. The sample holds 850,000 to 1,000,000 distinct CDR3 sequences, roughly 47% seen once. This CDR3 spans 12 amino acids. Germline lookup yields CDR1 DFQATT and CDR2 SNEGSKA (reference sequence). The ends were cut back, 2 bases at V and 4 bases at J, with 8 bases in the middle. The sample, around 10 milliliters of peripheral blood, was drawn from each donor.

This clonotype was obtained from an older woman in good health. The chain combines TRBV20-1 with TRBJ1-2; D gene uncertain. Sequencing was done on a sample of blood. CDR3 sequence (DNA): TGCAGTGCTAGAAAAGAAGGCTATGGCTACACCTTC. It translates to CSARKEGYGYTF.